This T cell receptor beta chain is drawn from a study of T cell changes during pregnancy in multiple sclerosis (dated by TCRdb to between 2018 and 2021). Broadly, across the study: In women with multiple sclerosis, the researchers looked at how the T cell repertoire shifted as pregnancy progressed.

Of note for this clone: Its binding antigen is unknown. Base-call qualities are not available, and no considerably larger clone is one nucleotide away.

V lost 6 bases and J lost 6 bases, and the count of bases not matched to a germline gene is 10. For CDR1 and CDR2, the germline V gene lists MDHEN and SYDVKM. The CDR3, cysteine through phenylalanine, is 14 amino acids long. CDR3 DNA only is kept here, 42 bases in frame from base 1. Receptors were amplified or captured by the immunoSEQ multiplex PCR assay. TCRdb obtained this table from immuneACCESS and retained in-frame rearrangements with V and J assigned. These tables miss some clones; where compared with another copy, unresolved V genes account for less than half of the shortfall, and the remainder is unexplained. The sample table shows tens of thousands of clones, and about 90% are seen once. Roughly 0.19% of the sample goes to the ten largest clones.

This chain joins TRBV28 to TRBJ2-7; a stretch of 8 junction bases matches TRBD1. This receptor was obtained from a female donor with multiple sclerosis, enrolled in a pregnancy study. The sample was CD4+ T cells from peripheral blood mononuclear cells, taken in the second trimester of pregnancy. The CDR3 region reads CASSPQSTGGEQYF. The nucleotide sequence is TGTGCCAGCAGCCCTCAAAGTACAGGGGGCGAGCAGTACTTC.